Listed here are 29 T cell receptor beta chains from one sample, sequenced in a study of beta chain features in type 1 diabetes. The authors reverse transcribed all of the isolated RNA, so sequencing captured expressed TCRB transcripts. Clones were sequenced by immunoSEQ multiplex PCR, and TCRdb holds only the in-frame ones, with some missing. The table shows just over 600,000 clones, with 15% to 17% occurring only once. Sequences were obtained from naive CD4+ T cells from blood. These receptors all stem from a man aged 18-30 years in good health.

This clone was seen more than once but under ten times. The chain employs TRBV14 and TRBJ2-7; D gene uncertain. V shed 5 bases and J shed 3 bases, with 5 bases lying between them. Per the germline V gene, CDR1 is SGHDN and CDR2 is FVKESK. This CDR3 has 11 amino acids. The CDR3 region is CASSVRYEQYF. The CDR3 DNA is TGTGCCAGCAGCGTCCGCTACGAGCAGTACTTC.

This chain connects TRBV5-1 to TRBJ1-2; D is possibly TRBD1 (5 bases). Trimming took 4 bases from V and 3 from J, leaving 13 bases between them. The CDR3 length is 14 residues. The germline V gene encodes CDR1 SGHRS and CDR2 YFSETQ. CDR3 bases: TGCGCCAGCAGCCCCGGAGGGGATTACTATGGCTACACCTTC. Its translation: CASSPGGDYYGYTF.

This clone was picked up a small number of times. The genes are TRBV4-2 and TRBJ2-5; TRBD1 agrees at 9 bases. CDR1 LGHNA and CDR2 YNFKEQ come from the germline V gene. Unmatched junction bases numbered 2, after V lost 1 base and J lost 2 bases. The CDR3 runs to 15 residues. The CDR3 spells CASSQGDRVQETQYF. The CDR3 coding sequence is TGTGCCAGCAGCCAAGGGGACAGGGTACAAGAGACCCAGTACTTC.

This chain joins TRBV7-2 and TRBJ2-1; D uncertain. The V and J ends lost 1 base and 7 bases respectively, with 8 bases between them. The CDR3 contains 13 residues. Looked up from germline, CDR1 is SGHTA and CDR2 is FQGNSA. Here the CDR3 DNA reads TGTGCCAGCAGCTTAGATCAGTCTAATGAGCAGTTCTTC. This sequence encodes CASSLDQSNEQFF.

This chain uses TRBV28 with TRBJ1-1; 8 bases are a match to TRBD1. Germline CDR1 is MDHEN and CDR2 is SYDVKM. V shed 4 bases, J shed 0 bases, and the junction held 1 base outside the gene matches. The CDR3 extends over 14 amino acids. CDR3 region: CASSYRGLNTEAFF. For the CDR3, the DNA is TGTGCCAGCAGTTACAGGGGGTTGAACACTGAAGCTTTCTTT.

A few counts support this clone. The chain recombines TRBV18 with TRBJ2-7; D is unclear. Trimming took off 0 bases at V and 9 bases at J, with 12 bases between the two ends. The CDR3 contains 13 residues. Germline values: CDR1 KGHSH, CDR2 LQKENI. The DNA of the CDR3 is TGTGCCAGCTCACCACCCTCCAGACCGTGGCAGTACTTC. It encodes CASSPPSRPWQYF.

This clone was seen a few times. The V call is TRBV7-2, the J call TRBJ1-5; D call uncertain. V lost 1 base and J lost 0, with 7 bases in between. The CDR3 loop spans 15 amino acids. The germline CDR1 and CDR2 sequences are SGHTA and FQGNSA. CDR3 nucleotides: TGTGCCAGCAGCTTAGTAGCAGATAGCAATCAGCCCCAGCATTTT. This translates into CASSLVADSNQPQHF.

CDR3 in amino acids: CASSLGLAGQFF. The DNA for the CDR3 is TGTGCCAGCAGCTTAGGACTAGCTGGGCAGTTCTTC. The chain couples TRBV7-2 to TRBJ2-1, with 7 bases that match TRBD2. Germline values: CDR1 SGHTA, CDR2 FQGNSA. The CDR3 spans 12 residues. Germline trimming cut 1 base from V and 12 bases from J; bases unmatched to any gene: 3.

The gene calls are TRBV7-3 and TRBJ2-1; D is perhaps TRBD1 or TRBD2 (7 bases each). Germline CDR1 SGHTA, CDR2 FQGTGA. Trimming took off 6 bases at V and 0 bases at J, with 12 bases between the two ends. The CDR3 loop spans 15 amino acids. CDR3 coding DNA: TGTGCCAGCAGAGCGGGACAGCACTCCTACAATGAGCAGTTCTTC. Translated: CASRAGQHSYNEQFF.

This clone was counted a few times. This chain joins TRBV28 and TRBJ1-2; D is ambiguous. CDR1 is MDHEN and CDR2 is SYDVKM in the germline V gene. The CDR3 spans 12 residues. Trimming removed 3 bases from V and 6 bases from J, with 8 bases in between. The CDR3 is CASSFFVNGYTF. Here the CDR3 DNA reads TGTGCCAGCAGTTTTTTCGTGAATGGCTACACCTTC.

The V and J genes are TRBV28 and TRBJ2-7; D uncertain. Germline lookup yields CDR1 MDHEN and CDR2 SYDVKM. The CDR3 contains 14 residues. V gave up 4 bases and J gave up 0 bases, with 10 bases separating them. This CDR3 reads CASSYGPLSYEQYF. The DNA for the CDR3 is TGTGCCAGCAGTTACGGACCTCTCTCCTACGAGCAGTACTTC.

This clone has just a few counts. The V call is TRBV10-3, the J call TRBJ2-5; 7 bases align to TRBD2. From germline, CDR1 is ENHRY and CDR2 SYGVKD. The CDR3 is made up of 16 amino acids. V shed 0 bases and J 1 base; nucleotides not matched to a gene: 5. The CDR3 sequence is CAISESASGIQETQYF. CDR3 in DNA: TGTGCCATCAGTGAGTCGGCTAGCGGAATCCAAGAGACCCAGTACTTC.

This chain links TRBV27 with TRBJ1-5; a possible D gene is TRBD1 (5 bases). The CDR3 runs 14 residues. The V end lost 2 bases, the J end lost 4 bases, and 9 bases lay between the germline ends. The germline gives CDR1 MNHEY, CDR2 SMNVEV (reference sequence). Written as DNA, the CDR3 is TGTGCCAGCAGTTTAGAGGCAGGGAATCAGCCCCAGCATTTT. Translated: CASSLEAGNQPQHF.

This clone has more than one count but fewer than ten. The V gene is TRBV21-1, the J gene TRBJ2-7; the table calls TRBD2, which could not be checked here. TRBV21-1 is noted as a pseudogene. CDR3 length: 16 residues. CDR3 DNA sequence: TGTGCCAGCAGCAAATATGTCGGACTTACTAAGTACGAGCAGTACTTC. The encoded protein is CASSKYVGLTKYEQYF.

The J gene is TRBJ2-3, the V gene TRBV6-4; a weak D match, TRBD2 (6 bases). Germline CDR1 MRHNA, CDR2 SNTAGT. Trimming removed 3 bases at V and 4 bases at J, with 14 bases between. There are 15 residues in the CDR3. This CDR3 reads CASSEPAGPPDTQYF. The CDR3, as DNA: TGTGCCAGCAGTGAGCCAGCGGGTCCCCCAGATACGCAGTATTTT.

V gene TRBV7-6 combines with J gene TRBJ2-7, with D uncertain. Germline lookup yields CDR1 SGHVS and CDR2 FNYEAQ. V was trimmed by 4 bases and J by 6 bases, leaving 10 bases between them. The CDR3 totals 12 residues. The CDR3, as DNA: TGTGCCAGCAGCTCCTTGAAGAGCGAGCAGTACTTC. Amino acid sequence: CASSSLKSEQYF.

V is TRBV7-2 and J is TRBJ2-3, with 10 positions matching TRBD2. Losses at the gene ends were 8 bases for V and 4 bases for J; bases not matched to a gene: 9. This CDR3 contains 15 residues. Germline CDR1 and CDR2: SGHTA and FQGNSA. The CDR3 DNA is TGTGCCAGCGACGCCGGGACTAGCGTAGCAGATACGCAGTATTTT. It specifies CASDAGTSVADTQYF.

This clone has just a few counts. J is TRBJ2-3 and V is TRBV7-9, with D perhaps assigned TRBD1 or TRBD2 (5 bases each). Deletions cut 4 bases from V and 6 bases from J, with 14 bases between. The CDR3 consists of 14 residues. Germline CDR1 and CDR2: SEHNR and FQNEAQ (reference sequence). The CDR3 sequence is CASSSLGVQDTQYF. The CDR3 DNA reads as TGTGCCAGCAGCTCCCTGGGGGTCCAGGATACGCAGTATTTT.

CDR3 region: CASSSGQIQETQYF. As DNA, the CDR3 is TGCGCCAGCAGCTCGGGACAGATCCAAGAGACCCAGTACTTC. This chain connects TRBV5-1 to TRBJ2-5, with 7 bases matching TRBD1. This CDR3 is built from 14 residues. Per the germline V gene, CDR1 is SGHRS and CDR2 is YFSETQ. The J segment lost 1 base and the V segment lost 3 bases, leaving 3 bases of the junction unmatched.

This clone has only a few counts. The chain couples TRBV5-1 to TRBJ2-7; 12 nucleotides line up with TRBD2. The germline gives CDR1 SGHRS, CDR2 YFSETQ. After removal of 5 bases from V and 2 bases from J, the junction contained 14 bases not matched to a gene. This CDR3 comprises 18 residues. The CDR3 here is CASRPRLLAGGVTYEQYF. CDR3 coding DNA: TGCGCCAGCAGACCAAGACTTCTAGCGGGAGGGGTCACCTACGAGCAGTACTTC.

The CDR3 region is CASSTQTGGYQETQYF. CDR3 nucleotides: TGTGCCAGTAGTACCCAGACAGGGGGCTACCAAGAGACCCAGTACTTC. The chain has TRBV19 and TRBJ2-5; 10 bases line up with TRBD1. V was pared by 4 bases and J by 0 bases, with 5 bases of the junction left unmatched. The germline V gene encodes CDR1 LNHDA and CDR2 SQIVND (reference sequence). CDR3 size: 16 residues.

This clone came up a few times. This chain connects TRBV5-6 to TRBJ1-5; 9 bases match TRBD1. The CDR3 has 15 amino acids. Trimming at V came to 2 bases and at J to 7 bases, leaving 7 bases not matched to a gene. The germline gives CDR1 SGHDT, CDR2 YYEEEE. CDR3 nucleotides: TGTGCCAGCAGCTTTACCGGGACAGGGAGACAGCCCCAGCATTTT. It is translated as CASSFTGTGRQPQHF.

The genes are TRBV6-1 and TRBJ1-5, with TRBD1 matching over 7 bases. This CDR3 is 14 amino acids long. Germline values: CDR1 MNHNS, CDR2 SASEGT. V dropped 6 bases and J dropped 4; count of bases not matched to a gene: 6. The CDR3 protein is CASRMTGLNQPQHF. CDR3 nucleotide sequence: TGTGCCAGCAGGATGACAGGGCTAAATCAGCCCCAGCATTTT.

CDR3 sequence reads: CASSLARTGHNSPLHF. In DNA form, the CDR3 reads TGCGCCAGCAGCTTGGCCCGGACAGGGCACAATTCACCCCTCCACTTT. This chain connects TRBV5-1 to TRBJ1-6, with 8 positions matching TRBD1. From germline, CDR1 is SGHRS and CDR2 YFSETQ. Losses at the gene ends were 0 bases for V and 7 bases for J; bases not matched to a gene: 6. CDR3 length equals 16 residues. The whole variable domain, filled in from reference TRBV5-1 and TRBJ1-6, reads KAGVTQTPRYLIKTRGQQVTLSCSPISGHRSVSWYQQTPGQGLQFLFEYFSETQRNKGNFPGRFSGRQFSNSRSEMNVSTLELGDSALYLCASSLARTGHNSPLHFGNGTRLTVT.

This clone was found many times. This chain connects TRBV7-2 to TRBJ1-1; no clear D. Trimming pared 7 bases from V and 6 bases from J, leaving 18 bases between. The CDR3 is 14 amino acids. From germline, CDR1 is SGHTA and CDR2 FQGNSA. The CDR3 nucleotides are TGTGCCAGCACCCTCCTCAGTGGTAGTGCTGAAGCTTTCTTT. Protein product: CASTLLSGSAEAFF.

This clone was found a few times. The chain employs TRBV15 and TRBJ1-2; 9 nucleotides line up with TRBD1. The CDR3 sequence is 15 residues long. Germline-derived CDR1 and CDR2 are LNHNV and YYDKDF (reference sequence). The V gene end was trimmed by 4 bases and the J gene end by 1 base; junction bases not matched to a gene: 4. The CDR3 region has the DNA TGTGCCACCAGCAAGCTGGGACAGGGTAACTATGGCTACACCTTC. Amino acid sequence: CATSKLGQGNYGYTF.

The table lists this clone with many counts. The chain joins TRBV14 to TRBJ2-7; D not resolved. The CDR3 length is 11 residues. Germline V gives CDR1 SGHDN, CDR2 FVKESK. V lost 3 bases and J 3 bases, leaving 3 bases between the germline ends. This CDR3 is CASSHLYEQYF. CDR3 bases: TGTGCCAGCAGCCACCTCTACGAGCAGTACTTC.

This clone has more than one count but fewer than ten. Additional DNA sequences in this sample encode the identical CDR3. J is TRBJ2-1 and V is TRBV28; possibly TRBD2 for D (5 bases). Trimming stripped 4 bases from V and 0 bases from J, with 10 bases between. Germline CDR1 and CDR2: MDHEN and SYDVKM. CDR3 size: 15 residues. DNA of the CDR3: TGTGCCAGCAGTTCGCGGGCTAGCTCCTACAATGAGCAGTTCTTC. It encodes CASSSRASSYNEQFF.

This clone was recorded a few times. The V and J genes are TRBV6-5 and TRBJ2-3, with D perhaps given as TRBD1 or TRBD2 (6 bases each). The germline V gene encodes CDR1 MNHEY and CDR2 SVGAGI. V shed 2 bases and J shed 5 bases, with 14 bases lying between them. The CDR3 spans 15 residues. CDR3 DNA sequence: TGTGCCAGCAGTTACGGAGGGGGGCCTCTAGATACGCAGTATTTT. Protein sequence: CASSYGGGPLDTQYF.